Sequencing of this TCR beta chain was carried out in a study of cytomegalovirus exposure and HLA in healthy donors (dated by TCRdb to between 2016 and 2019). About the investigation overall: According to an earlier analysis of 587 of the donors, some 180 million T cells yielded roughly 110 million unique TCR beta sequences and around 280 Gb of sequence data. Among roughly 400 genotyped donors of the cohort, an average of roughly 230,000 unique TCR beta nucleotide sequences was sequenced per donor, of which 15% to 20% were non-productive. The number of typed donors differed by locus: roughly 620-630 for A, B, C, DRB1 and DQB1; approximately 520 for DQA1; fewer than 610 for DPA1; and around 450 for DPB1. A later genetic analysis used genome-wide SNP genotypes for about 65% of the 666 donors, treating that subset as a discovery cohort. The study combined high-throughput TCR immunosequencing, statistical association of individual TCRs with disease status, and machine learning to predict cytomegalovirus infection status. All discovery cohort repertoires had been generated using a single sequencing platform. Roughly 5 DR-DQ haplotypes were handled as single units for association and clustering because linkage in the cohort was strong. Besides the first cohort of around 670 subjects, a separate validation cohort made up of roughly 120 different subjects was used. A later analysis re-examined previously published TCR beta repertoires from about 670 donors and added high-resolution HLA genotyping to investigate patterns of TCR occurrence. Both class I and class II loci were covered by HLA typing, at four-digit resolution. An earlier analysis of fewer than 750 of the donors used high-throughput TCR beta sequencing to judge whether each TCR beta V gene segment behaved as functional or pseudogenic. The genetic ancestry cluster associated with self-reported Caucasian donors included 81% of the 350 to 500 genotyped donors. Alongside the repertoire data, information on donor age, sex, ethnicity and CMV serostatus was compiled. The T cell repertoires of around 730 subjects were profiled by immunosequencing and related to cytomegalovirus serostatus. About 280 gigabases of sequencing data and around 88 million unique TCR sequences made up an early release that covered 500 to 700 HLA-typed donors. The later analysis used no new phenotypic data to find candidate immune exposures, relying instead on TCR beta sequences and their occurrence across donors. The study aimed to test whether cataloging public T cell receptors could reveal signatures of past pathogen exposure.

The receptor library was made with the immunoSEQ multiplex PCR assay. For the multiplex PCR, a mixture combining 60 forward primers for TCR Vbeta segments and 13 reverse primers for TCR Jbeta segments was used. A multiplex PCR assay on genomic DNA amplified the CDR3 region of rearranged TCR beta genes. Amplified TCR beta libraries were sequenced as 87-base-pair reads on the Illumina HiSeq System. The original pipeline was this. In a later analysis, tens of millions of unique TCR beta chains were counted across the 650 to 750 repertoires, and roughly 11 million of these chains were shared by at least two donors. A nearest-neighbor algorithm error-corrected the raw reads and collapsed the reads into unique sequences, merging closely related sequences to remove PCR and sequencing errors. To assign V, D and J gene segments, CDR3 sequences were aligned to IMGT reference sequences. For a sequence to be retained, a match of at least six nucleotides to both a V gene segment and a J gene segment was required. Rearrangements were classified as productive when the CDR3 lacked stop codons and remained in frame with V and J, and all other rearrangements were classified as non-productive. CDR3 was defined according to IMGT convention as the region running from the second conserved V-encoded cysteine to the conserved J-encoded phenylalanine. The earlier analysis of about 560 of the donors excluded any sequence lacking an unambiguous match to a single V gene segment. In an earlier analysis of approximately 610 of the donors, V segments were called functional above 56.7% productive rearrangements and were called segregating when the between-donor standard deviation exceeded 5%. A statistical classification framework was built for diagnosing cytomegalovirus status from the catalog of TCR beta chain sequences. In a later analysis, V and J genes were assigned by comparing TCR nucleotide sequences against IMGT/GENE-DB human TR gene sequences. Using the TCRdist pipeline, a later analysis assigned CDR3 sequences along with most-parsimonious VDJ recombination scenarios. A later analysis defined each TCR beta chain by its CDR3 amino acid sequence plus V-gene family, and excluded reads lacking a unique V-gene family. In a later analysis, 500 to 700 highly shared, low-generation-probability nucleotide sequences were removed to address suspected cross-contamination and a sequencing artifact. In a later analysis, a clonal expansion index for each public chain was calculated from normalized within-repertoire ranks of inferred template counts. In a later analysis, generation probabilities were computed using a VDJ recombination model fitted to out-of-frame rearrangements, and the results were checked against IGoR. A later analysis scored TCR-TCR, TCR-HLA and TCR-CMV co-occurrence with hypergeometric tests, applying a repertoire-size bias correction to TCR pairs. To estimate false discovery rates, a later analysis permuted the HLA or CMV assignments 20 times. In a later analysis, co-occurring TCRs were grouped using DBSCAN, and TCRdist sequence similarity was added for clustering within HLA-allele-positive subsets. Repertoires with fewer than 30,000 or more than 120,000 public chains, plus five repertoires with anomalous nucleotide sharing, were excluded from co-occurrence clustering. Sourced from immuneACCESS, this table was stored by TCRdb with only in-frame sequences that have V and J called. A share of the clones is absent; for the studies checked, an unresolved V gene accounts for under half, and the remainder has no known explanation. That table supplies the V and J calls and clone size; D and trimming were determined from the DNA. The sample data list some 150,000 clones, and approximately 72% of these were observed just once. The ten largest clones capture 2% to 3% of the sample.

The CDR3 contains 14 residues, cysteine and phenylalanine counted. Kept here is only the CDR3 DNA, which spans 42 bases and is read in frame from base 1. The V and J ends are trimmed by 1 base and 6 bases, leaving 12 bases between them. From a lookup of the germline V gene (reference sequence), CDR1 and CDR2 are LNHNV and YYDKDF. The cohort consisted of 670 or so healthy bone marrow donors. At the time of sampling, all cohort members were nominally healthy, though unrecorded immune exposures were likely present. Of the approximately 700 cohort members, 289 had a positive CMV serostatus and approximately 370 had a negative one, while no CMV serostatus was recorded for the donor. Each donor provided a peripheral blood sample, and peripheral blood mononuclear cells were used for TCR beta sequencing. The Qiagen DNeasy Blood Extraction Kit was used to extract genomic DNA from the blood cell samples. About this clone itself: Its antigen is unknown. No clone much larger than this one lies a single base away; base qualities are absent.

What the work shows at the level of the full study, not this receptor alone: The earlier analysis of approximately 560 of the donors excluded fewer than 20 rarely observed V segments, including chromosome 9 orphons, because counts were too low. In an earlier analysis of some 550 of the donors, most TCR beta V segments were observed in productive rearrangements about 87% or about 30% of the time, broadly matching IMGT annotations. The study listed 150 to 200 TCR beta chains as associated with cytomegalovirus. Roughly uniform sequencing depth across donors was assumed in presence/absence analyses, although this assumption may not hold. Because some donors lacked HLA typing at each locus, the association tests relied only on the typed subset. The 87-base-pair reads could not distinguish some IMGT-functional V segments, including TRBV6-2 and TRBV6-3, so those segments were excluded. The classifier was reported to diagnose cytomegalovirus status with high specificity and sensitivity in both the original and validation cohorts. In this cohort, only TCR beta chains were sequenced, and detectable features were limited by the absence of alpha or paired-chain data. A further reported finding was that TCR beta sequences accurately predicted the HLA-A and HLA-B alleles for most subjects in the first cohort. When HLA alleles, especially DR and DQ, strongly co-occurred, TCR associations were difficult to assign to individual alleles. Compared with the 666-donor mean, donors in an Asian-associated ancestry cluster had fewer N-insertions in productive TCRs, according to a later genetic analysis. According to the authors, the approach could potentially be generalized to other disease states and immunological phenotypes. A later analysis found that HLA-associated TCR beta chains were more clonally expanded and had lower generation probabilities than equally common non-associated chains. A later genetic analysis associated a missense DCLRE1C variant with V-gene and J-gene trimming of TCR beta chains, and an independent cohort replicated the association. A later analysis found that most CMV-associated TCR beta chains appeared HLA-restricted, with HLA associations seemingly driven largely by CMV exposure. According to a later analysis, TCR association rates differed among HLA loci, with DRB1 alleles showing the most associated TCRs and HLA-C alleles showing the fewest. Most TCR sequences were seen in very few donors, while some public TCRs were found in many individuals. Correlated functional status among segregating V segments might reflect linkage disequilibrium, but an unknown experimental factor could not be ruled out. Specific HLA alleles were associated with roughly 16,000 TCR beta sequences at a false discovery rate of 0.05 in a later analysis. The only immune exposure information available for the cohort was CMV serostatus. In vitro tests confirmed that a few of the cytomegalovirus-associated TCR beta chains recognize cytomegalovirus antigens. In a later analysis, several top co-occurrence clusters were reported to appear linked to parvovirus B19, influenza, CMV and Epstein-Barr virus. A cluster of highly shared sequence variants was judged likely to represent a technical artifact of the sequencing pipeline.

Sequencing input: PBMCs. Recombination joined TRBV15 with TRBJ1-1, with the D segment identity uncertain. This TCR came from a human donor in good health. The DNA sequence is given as TGTGCCACCAGCAGAGTGCCTACCGCCCCTGAAGCTTTCTTT. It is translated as CATSRVPTAPEAFF.